The 28 T cell receptor beta chains in this list originate from one sample, sequenced in a study of beta chain features in type 1 diabetes. General observations from the study: Shorter TCRB CDR3s, moderately but significantly so, marked every one of the four CD4+ subsets in Type 1 diabetes patients.

Their antigens remain unidentified. The entirety of the isolated RNA underwent reverse transcription, so expressed TCRB transcripts were sequenced. Generated by immunoSEQ multiplex PCR, the TCRdb table keeps only in-frame clones and is missing some. The table shows 300,000 to 350,000 clones, with around 8.5% occurring only once. Sequencing was carried out using central memory CD4+ T cells from blood. The receptors shown here come from a man younger than 45 with type 1 diabetes.

Written as DNA, the CDR3 is TGTGCCAGCAGCGTAGGCCCCGTCGGAGGGCAGGGGAAGGACGAGCAGTACTTC. Amino acids: CASSVGPVGGQGKDEQYF. The chain recombines TRBV9 with TRBJ2-7; the D call may be TRBD1 or TRBD2 (6 bases each). The CDR3 has 18 residues. Deletions cut 0 bases from V and 5 bases from J, with 24 bases between. The germline CDR1 and CDR2 sequences are SGDLS and YYNGEE.

This clone was seen ten or more times. The chain has TRBV6-1 and TRBJ2-7, with 8 bases identical to TRBD2. Germline assignment: CDR1 MNHNS and CDR2 SASEGT. The CDR3 is made up of 15 amino acids. The V gene end was trimmed by 6 bases and the J gene end by 2 bases; junction bases not matched to a gene: 9. DNA of the CDR3: TGTGCCAGCAGGCAAGTAGCGGGGCACACCTACGAGCAGTACTTC. Its translation is CASRQVAGHTYEQYF.

The chain combines TRBV6-5 with TRBJ2-3; D is unresolved. This CDR3 has 14 amino acids. Trimming cost V 4 bases and J 5 bases, with 13 bases left between them. From germline, CDR1 is MNHEY and CDR2 SVGAGI. CDR3 sequence: CASSSTLLGDTQYF. The CDR3 DNA sequence: TGTGCCAGCAGTTCAACCTTATTGGGAGATACGCAGTATTTT.

This clone was seen more than once but under ten times. V gene TRBV19 combines with J gene TRBJ2-5; D call uncertain. The germline V and J ends were trimmed by 1 base and 2 bases, with 8 bases remaining between them. Germline V gives CDR1 LNHDA, CDR2 SQIVND (reference sequence). The CDR3 spans 14 residues. The CDR3: CASSIGAAQETQYF. The CDR3 DNA reads as TGTGCCAGTAGTATAGGGGCAGCGCAAGAGACCCAGTACTTC.

CDR3 DNA: TGTGCCACCAGACAGGGGGTGGGAGAGACCCAGTACTTC. Protein: CATRQGVGETQYF. The chain couples TRBV5-4 to TRBJ2-5, with TRBD1 identical over 9 bases. Germline V gives CDR1 SGHNT, CDR2 YYREEE (reference sequence). Losses at the gene ends were 9 bases for V and 4 bases for J; bases not matched to a gene: 7. The CDR3 spans 13 residues.

CDR3 residues: CASSVGGDPQYF. DNA of the CDR3: TGTGCCAGCAGCGTGGGGGGGGATCCCCAGTACTTC. The rearrangement links TRBV7-9 to TRBJ2-5; TRBD2 matches 7 bases. Germline lookup yields CDR1 SEHNR and CDR2 FQNEAQ (reference sequence). The length of the CDR3 is 12 residues. Losses at the gene ends were 5 bases for V and 9 bases for J; bases not matched to a gene: 6.

The genes are TRBV10-3 and TRBJ2-6; maybe TRBD2 (7 bases). This CDR3 region has 14 residues. Germline assignment: CDR1 ENHRY and CDR2 SYGVKD. Trimming shortened V by 9 bases and J by 2 bases, and 11 bases separated the two germline ends. DNA of the CDR3: TGTGCCATTGGGAGGGGGACTGGGGCCAACGTCCTGACTTTC. Its protein product is CAIGRGTGANVLTF.

Only a few counts were recorded for this clone. The chain couples TRBV29-1 to TRBJ2-1, with D perhaps TRBD2 (6 bases). Germline values: CDR1 SQVTM, CDR2 ANQGSEA. Between the trimmed V and J ends, which lost 2 bases and 4 bases, there was a span of 15 bases. The CDR3 sequence is 15 residues long. CDR3 protein: CSVEPFFGGYNEQFF. CDR3 nucleotide sequence: TGCAGCGTTGAACCTTTTTTTGGGGGGTACAATGAGCAGTTCTTC.

This clone has more than one count but fewer than ten. The chain links TRBV28 to TRBJ2-7, with D unclear. From germline, CDR1 is MDHEN and CDR2 SYDVKM. This CDR3 spans 11 amino acids. V was shortened by 10 bases and J by 2 bases, with 9 bases between the two germline ends. Written as DNA, the CDR3 is TGTGCCACCGCAACGACCTACGAGCAGTACTTC. It yields the protein CATATTYEQYF.

Only a few counts were recorded for this clone. The gene calls are TRBV30 and TRBJ1-6, with 10 bases aligning to TRBD1. The germline CDR1 and CDR2 sequences are GTSNPN and SVGIG (reference sequence). The CDR3 is 15 amino acids. V gave up 3 bases and J gave up 7 bases; unmatched junction bases: 6. The CDR3 nucleotides are TGTGCCTGGAGCCTAAAGGGACAGGGGAATTCACCCCTCCACTTT. This codes for CAWSLKGQGNSPLHF.

In this sample, this clone turned up a few times. V usage is TRBV6-6 and J usage is TRBJ1-2; no clear D gene. Trimming removed 6 bases at V and 2 bases at J, with 10 bases between. Germline V CDR1 and CDR2: MNHNY, SVGAGI (reference sequence). This CDR3 spans 13 amino acids. Here the CDR3 reads CASSSGGNYGYTF. For the CDR3, the DNA is TGTGCCAGCAGCTCCGGAGGGAACTATGGCTACACCTTC.

The CDR3, as DNA: TGCGCCAGCAGCCAAGAAAGCGGGGGGCCGTACAATGAGCAGTTCTTC. Translation: CASSQESGGPYNEQFF. This chain connects TRBV4-3 to TRBJ2-1; 9 bases line up with TRBD2. Germline V lookup: CDR1 LGHNA, CDR2 YSLEER. This CDR3 comprises 16 residues. Losses at the gene ends were 0 bases for V and 4 bases for J; bases not matched to a gene: 4.

This clone was found a few times. CDR3 DNA: TGTGCCAGCAGTTACAGGGACAGCTACTACGAGCAGTACTTC. Its translation is CASSYRDSYYEQYF. This chain joins TRBV6-6 and TRBJ2-7, with 7 bases identical to TRBD1. The V gene's germline CDR1 is MNHNY and CDR2 SVGAGI (reference sequence). CDR3 length: 14 residues. J gave up 3 bases and V 2 bases, and 4 bases lay outside the gene matches.

V is TRBV5-4 and J is TRBJ1-5; D unclear. This CDR3 region has 16 residues. Trimming removed 2 bases at V and 4 bases at J, with 16 bases between. Germline V gene sequence: CDR1 SGHNT, CDR2 YYREEE (reference sequence). Written as DNA, the CDR3 is TGTGCCAGCAGCTTACCCTACCGGGTGGGAAATCAGCCCCAGCATTTT. The encoded protein is CASSLPYRVGNQPQHF. The full variable domain, rest sourced from reference TRBV5-4 and TRBJ1-5, is ETGVTQSPTHLIKTRGQQVTLRCSSQSGHNTVSWYQQALGQGPQFIFQYYREEENGRGNFPPRFSGLQFPNYSSELNVNALELDDSALYLCASSLPYRVGNQPQHFGDGTRLSIL.

This clone turned up a few times. The CDR3 DNA reads TGTGCCAGCAGTTCCGACACTAGCGGGGTCCACAATGAGCAGTTCTTC. Amino acids: CASSSDTSGVHNEQFF. This rearrangement joins TRBV27 to TRBJ2-1, with 10 bases identical to TRBD2. CDR1 and CDR2 from the germline V gene are MNHEY and SMNVEV (reference sequence). The CDR3 length is 16 residues. V trimming: 4 bases; J trimming: 5 bases; junction bases outside the gene matches: 8.

This clone showed up just a few times. The rearrangement joins TRBV19 to TRBJ2-1; D might be TRBD1 (6 bases). CDR1 is LNHDA, CDR2 SQIVND, per germline (reference sequence). V dropped 7 bases and J dropped 9 bases, with 16 bases sitting between them. This CDR3 has 13 amino acids. The CDR3 sequence is CASIGQGWGEQFF. The DNA for the CDR3 is TGTGCCAGTATAGGGCAGGGGTGGGGTGAGCAGTTCTTC.

This clone was counted between two and nine times. This chain uses TRBV2 with TRBJ2-7, with 9 bases aligning to TRBD1. CDR1 SNHLY and CDR2 FYNNEI come from the germline V gene. CDR3 length equals 14 residues. J gave up 5 bases and V 6 bases, and 8 bases lay outside the gene matches. The CDR3 protein is CASRTGTGNDEQYF. The CDR3 DNA is TGTGCCAGCAGAACCGGGACAGGGAATGACGAGCAGTACTTC.

The chain employs TRBV2 and TRBJ2-1; D uncertain. Germline V CDR1 and CDR2: SNHLY, FYNNEI. V shed 5 bases and J shed 10 bases, with 15 bases lying between them. CDR3 length: 13 residues. For the CDR3, the DNA is TGTGCCAGCAGTCACCCGGCGGTTCAAGAGCAGTTCTTC. This gives the protein CASSHPAVQEQFF.

The J gene is TRBJ1-1, the V gene TRBV18; TRBD1 is a possible D gene (5 bases). This CDR3 comprises 15 residues. V lost 6 bases and J lost 4, with 18 bases in between. The germline V gene has CDR1 KGHSH and CDR2 LQKENI. In DNA, the CDR3 is TGTGCCAGCTCTCTAAACCAGGGTCGAAGCACTGAAGCTTTCTTT. Its translation: CASSLNQGRSTEAFF.

A few counts support this clone. V and J are TRBV20-1 and TRBJ2-6, with D maybe TRBD1 (6 bases). The CDR3 totals 11 residues. Trimming left V 5 bases short and J 12 bases short, with 11 bases between. Germline V CDR1 and CDR2: DFQATT, SNEGSKA (reference sequence). The CDR3 sequence is CSAGKDSVLTF. The CDR3 DNA reads TGCAGTGCTGGGAAGGACAGCGTCCTGACTTTC.

This clone was observed a handful of times. The chain has TRBV27 and TRBJ1-3, with D uncertain. The CDR3 is 14 residues long. Germline CDR1 reads MNHEY; CDR2 reads SMNVEV (reference sequence). Between the trimmed V and J ends, which lost 6 bases and 3 bases, there was a span of 12 bases. The CDR3 reads CASSETGGGNTIYF. CDR3 coding DNA: TGTGCCAGCAGCGAAACCGGCGGTGGAAACACCATATATTTT.

There are a few counts of this clone. The rearrangement joins TRBV5-1 to TRBJ1-1; a possible D gene is TRBD1 (5 bases). V lost 0 bases, J lost 1 base, and 10 bases lay in between. The CDR3 length is 15 residues. Germline CDR1 and CDR2: SGHRS and YFSETQ. CDR3 in amino acids: CASSLAGHTNTEAFF. The CDR3 DNA reads TGCGCCAGCAGCTTGGCCGGACACACGAACACTGAAGCTTTCTTT.

V usage is TRBV30 and J usage is TRBJ2-5; D might be TRBD1 or TRBD2, each matching 5 bases. The J call may be mistaken, given a closer DNA end match to TRBJ2-7. The CDR3 runs to 14 residues. The germline V gene encodes CDR1 GTSNPN and CDR2 SVGIG (reference sequence). The CDR3 nucleotides read TGTGCCTGGAGTGTACGGGATCAGGGAAGCGAGCAGTACTTC. Its translation: CAWSVRDQGSEQYF.

Only a few counts were recorded for this clone. The V call is TRBV9, the J call TRBJ2-5, with 8 bases lining up with TRBD2. Germline V lookup: CDR1 SGDLS, CDR2 YYNGEE. This CDR3 is built from 15 residues. V was clipped by 7 bases and J by 4 bases; unmatched bases: 12. In DNA, the CDR3 is TGTGCCAGCTCGCCCTGGGCGGGGGGCCGAGAGACCCAGTACTTC. Translated, it gives CASSPWAGGRETQYF.

Regarding this clone: Other DNA sequences of this sample code for an identical CDR3. The rearrangement links TRBV4-3 to TRBJ1-2; D gene uncertain. Germline-derived CDR1 and CDR2 are LGHNA and YSLEER. The CDR3 covers 13 residues. V gave up 1 base and J gave up 4 bases, with 7 bases separating them. The CDR3 nucleotides read TGCGCCAGCAGCCAAGGTGGCTCCTATGGCTACACCTTC. This sequence encodes CASSQGGSYGYTF.

This clone was seen only a few times. The CDR3: CASSEGRETQYF. In DNA, the CDR3 is TGTGCCAGCAGCGAAGGGAGGGAGACCCAGTACTTC. The chain links TRBV7-2 to TRBJ2-5; tentatively, D is TRBD2 (6 bases). This CDR3 has 12 amino acids. Germline V gives CDR1 SGHTA, CDR2 FQGNSA. V shed 5 bases and J shed 5 bases, with 9 bases lying between them. Using reference TRBV7-2 and TRBJ2-5 for the parts outside the CDR3, the full variable domain is GAGVSQSPSNKVTEKGKDVELRCDPISGHTALYWYRQSLGQGLEFLIYFQGNSAPDKSGLPSDRFSAERTGGSVSTLTIQRTQQEDSAVYLCASSEGRETQYFGPGTRLLVL.

This chain joins TRBV5-1 and TRBJ2-5; TRBD2 matches 10 bases. The germline CDR1 and CDR2 sequences are SGHRS and YFSETQ. The CDR3 is 16 amino acids. Unmatched junction bases numbered 4, after V lost 0 bases and J lost 2 bases. The CDR3 loop reads CASSLDLAGVQETQYF. The CDR3 DNA is TGCGCCAGCAGCTTGGACCTAGCGGGGGTTCAAGAGACCCAGTACTTC.

This clone was observed a handful of times. The J gene is TRBJ2-7, the V gene TRBV2; D possibly corresponds to TRBD2 (6 bases). V lost 1 base to trimming and J lost 6 bases, with 16 bases between them. Germline lookup yields CDR1 SNHLY and CDR2 FYNNEI. The CDR3 totals 15 residues. Here the CDR3 reads CASSEGVAGPFEQYF. The CDR3 DNA reads as TGTGCCAGCAGTGAAGGAGTGGCGGGGCCCTTCGAGCAGTACTTC.